This T cell receptor (beta chain) was observed in a study of CD8 T cells in ankylosing spondylitis. TCRdb ran MiXCR on the 5' RACE reads and lists one entry per CDR3 protein. The sample yields about 30,000 distinct CDR3 sequences, less than 5.5% seen once. Concerning this clonotype itself: Its antigen is unidentified.

The ends lost 3 bases at V and 4 bases at J; junction bases unmatched: 23. Germline CDR1 LGHDT, CDR2 YNNKEL (reference sequence). The CDR3 runs 23 residues. Findings and caveats of the study: According to the report, clones linked to the disease were significantly enriched in matched synovial fluid samples taken from ankylosing spondylitis patients.

The receptor's source is a female donor with ankylosing spondylitis or in good health (not recorded which). The rearrangement joins TRBV3-1 to TRBJ2-1, with TRBD2 matching over 14 bases. Input material: blood, either unsorted or a sorted T cell fraction (not recorded which). This CDR3 reads CASSQARRGTGLAGGGGYNEQFF. The CDR3 DNA is TGTGCCAGCAGCCAGGCCCGGAGGGGGACAGGACTAGCGGGAGGTGGTGGGTACAATGAGCAGTTCTTC.